These 29 T cell receptor beta chains share one sample of origin, sequenced in a study of shared clonotypes between healthy human individuals. Sequenced by immunoSEQ multiplex PCR; TCRdb stores in-frame clones only, minus some. The profile shows roughly 2.2 million clones, around 93% of them singletons. Sequences were obtained from naive CD4+ T cells from PBMCs. Subset described: CD45RA+ positively selected. These receptors were collected from a man aged 18-30 years in good health. Some clones in this sample may be carry-over from other donors' samples.

The CDR3 protein is CASSSAMGGARQPQHF. CDR3 nucleotides: TGTGCCAGCAGCTCCGCCATGGGGGGGGCACGGCAGCCCCAGCATTTT. This chain connects TRBV7-9 to TRBJ1-5; the D gene is possibly TRBD1 (6 bases). With 4 bases removed from V and 7 bases from J, the gap between germline ends came to 20 bases. CDR3 length: 16 residues. Germline V gene data show CDR1 as SEHNR and CDR2 as FQNEAQ (reference sequence).

This chain uses TRBV6-5 with TRBJ1-2; the D gene is possibly TRBD1 (5 bases). The CDR3 loop spans 13 amino acids. The germline V gene has CDR1 MNHEY and CDR2 SVGAGI. Trimming took off 7 bases at V and 8 bases at J, with 17 bases between the two ends. CDR3 in DNA: TGTGCCAGCATCACGAGGGGAGTAGACGGCTACACCTTC. It specifies CASITRGVDGYTF.

The genes are TRBV29-1 and TRBJ1-2; 10 bases are shared with TRBD1. The CDR3 runs to 14 residues. Germline V gene lookup returns CDR1 SQVTM and CDR2 ANQGSEA. The trim removed 7 bases at V and 8 bases at J, leaving 13 bases unmatched. The DNA for the CDR3 is TGCAGCGCACCCTTCCGGGACAGGGGATCCGGCTACACCTTC. Translated: CSAPFRDRGSGYTF.

The rearrangement uses TRBV14 and TRBJ2-5, with 10 nucleotides matching TRBD1. The junction had 5 bases not matched to a gene; V was cut back by 3 bases and J by 1 base. The CDR3 contains 16 residues. CDR1 SGHDN and CDR2 FVKESK come from the germline V gene. This CDR3 reads CASSQRQGALQETQYF. The DNA for the CDR3 is TGTGCCAGCAGCCAGAGACAGGGGGCCCTCCAAGAGACCCAGTACTTC. The whole variable domain, remainder taken from reference TRBV14 and TRBJ2-5, is EAGVTQFPSHSVIEKGQTVTLRCDPISGHDNLYWYRRVMGKEIKFLLHFVKESKQDESGMPNNRFLAERTGGTYSTLKVQPAELEDSGVYFCASSQRQGALQETQYFGPGTRLLVL.

This sequence joins TRBV14 and TRBJ2-3; 7 nucleotides line up with TRBD2. CDR3 length equals 17 residues. Trimming at V came to 4 bases and at J to 6 bases, leaving 16 bases not matched to a gene. CDR1 and CDR2 (germline): SGHDN, FVKESK. As DNA, the CDR3 is TGTGCCAGCAGCCTTAAACCTCTACTAGCGCCGTTTGATACGCAGTATTTT. Its protein product is CASSLKPLLAPFDTQYF.

The V gene is TRBV5-4, the J gene TRBJ1-3; 7 bases are a match to TRBD1. The CDR3 runs to 14 residues. Germline CDR1 and CDR2: SGHNT and YYREEE (reference sequence). With V trimmed by 3 bases and J by 8 bases, 8 bases remained unmatched. CDR3 sequence: CASSSTGAADTIYF. The CDR3 region has the DNA TGTGCCAGCAGCTCAACAGGGGCAGCGGACACCATATATTTT.

Regarding this clone: Other DNA sequences within the sample encode an identical CDR3. The gene calls are TRBV5-4 and TRBJ2-1, with 8 nucleotides matching TRBD2. J was trimmed by 1 base and V by 1 base; bases with no gene match: 1. The germline gives CDR1 SGHNT, CDR2 YYREEE (reference sequence). CDR3 length equals 15 residues. The CDR3: CASSLSGGSYNEQFF. The DNA for the CDR3 is TGTGCCAGCAGCTTGTCGGGAGGGTCCTACAATGAGCAGTTCTTC.

This rearrangement joins TRBV7-7 to TRBJ2-7; tentatively, D is TRBD2 (6 bases). With 4 bases removed from V and 7 bases from J, the gap between germline ends came to 17 bases. The length of the CDR3 is 14 residues. Looked up from germline, CDR1 is SSHAT and CDR2 is FNYEAQ (reference sequence). CDR3 in DNA: TGTGCCAGCAGCTCCTCGGGAGCAGCGGGTGAGCAGTACTTC. Encoded protein: CASSSSGAAGEQYF.

This chain joins TRBV2 and TRBJ1-1, with 7 positions matching TRBD1. Germline CDR1 SNHLY, CDR2 FYNNEI. The CDR3 is made up of 16 amino acids. V shed 6 bases, J shed 2 bases, and the junction held 12 bases outside the gene matches. The CDR3 here is CASSNPTGPANTEAFF. The CDR3 coding sequence is TGTGCCAGCAGCAACCCGACAGGGCCAGCAAACACTGAAGCTTTCTTT.

The rearrangement uses TRBV18 and TRBJ1-2, with 10 nucleotides matching TRBD1. V was clipped by 3 bases and J by 8 bases; unmatched bases: 3. The CDR3 runs 13 residues. Per germline, CDR1 KGHSH and CDR2 LQKENI. CDR3 nucleotides: TGTGCCAGCTCACCGGGACAGGGGACGGGCTACACCTTC. Amino acid sequence: CASSPGQGTGYTF.

This clone has only one observation. The DNA for the CDR3 is TGTGCCAGCAGCGTAGGTGTGGGAGATACGCAGTATTTT. Its translation is CASSVGVGDTQYF. The chain combines TRBV7-3 with TRBJ2-3; D unresolved. The CDR3 spans 13 residues. V lost 5 bases, J lost 5 bases, and 11 bases lay in between. Germline CDR1 and CDR2: SGHTA and FQGTGA.

Points on this clone: Different DNA sequences within this sample yield the same CDR3. This rearrangement joins TRBV7-2 to TRBJ1-2, with D possibly being TRBD1 (5 bases). V gave up 2 bases and J gave up 2 bases, with 9 bases separating them. This CDR3 has 14 amino acids. The V gene's germline CDR1 is SGHTA and CDR2 FQGNSA. For the CDR3, the DNA is TGTGCCAGCAGCTTACTTCGGGGCAACTATGGCTACACCTTC. It specifies CASSLLRGNYGYTF.

As concerns this clone: The junction does not match germline at one end; this may be a read error. This chain connects TRBV5-1 to TRBJ2-7; D is possibly TRBD1 (6 bases). Looked up from germline, CDR1 is SGHRS and CDR2 is YFSETQ. CDR3 length: 14 amino acids. The DNA of the CDR3 is TGCGCCAGCAGCTTAGGCCCACCCGACAGGTTTCCCGACTTC. It encodes CASSLGPPDRFPDF.

CDR3 DNA sequence: TGTGCCAGTAGTAACCTCAATCAGCCCCAGCATTTT. This codes for CASSNLNQPQHF. This rearrangement joins TRBV19 to TRBJ1-5; unclear D gene. V was trimmed by 4 bases and J by 3 bases, leaving 4 bases between them. The germline gives CDR1 LNHDA, CDR2 SQIVND (reference sequence). The CDR3 runs 12 residues.

The gene calls are TRBV19 and TRBJ2-4; 8 nucleotides align to TRBD2. Trimming cost V 4 bases and J 13 bases; bases outside gene matches: 9. The CDR3 has 13 residues. Germline V lookup: CDR1 LNHDA, CDR2 SQIVND (reference sequence). CDR3 amino acids: CASSTLLAGRQYF. The CDR3 bases are TGTGCCAGTAGTACACTTTTAGCGGGAAGGCAGTACTTC.

This clone occurred a few times. The V gene is TRBV7-8, the J gene TRBJ2-1; no reliable D call. V lost 2 bases, J lost 0 bases, and 8 bases lay in between. Germline loops: CDR1 SGHVS, CDR2 FQNEAQ. The CDR3 runs 15 residues. The CDR3 nucleotides are TGTGCCAGCAGCTTACGCCCCGGCTCCTACAATGAGCAGTTCTTC. Translation: CASSLRPGSYNEQFF.

The chain is built from TRBV29-1 and TRBJ1-1; the D is unclear. Germline CDR1 SQVTM, CDR2 ANQGSEA. The V end lost 7 bases, the J end lost 4 bases, and 13 bases lay between the germline ends. The CDR3 has 12 amino acids. The CDR3 loop reads CSAGRGATEAFF. CDR3 nucleotides: TGCAGCGCTGGCCGGGGAGCCACTGAAGCTTTCTTT.

The V call is TRBV10-3, the J call TRBJ2-2; D unresolved. The CDR3 is 15 residues long. Trimming stripped 2 bases from V and 1 base from J, with 8 bases between. Germline CDR1 and CDR2: ENHRY and SYGVKD. CDR3 amino acids: CAISEGARNTGELFF. The CDR3 DNA reads as TGTGCCATCAGTGAGGGAGCTAGGAACACCGGGGAGCTGTTTTTT.

For the CDR3, the DNA is TGTGCCAGCAGCAAAGGAATTAGTAGTAGTCTGGCCCCCTACGAGCAGTACTTC. This gives the protein CASSKGISSSLAPYEQYF. The V and J genes are TRBV21-1 and TRBJ2-7. TRBV21-1 is reported as a pseudogene. The CDR3 spans 18 residues.

As regards this clone: Distinct nucleotide sequences in the sample also encode this CDR3. V gene TRBV5-1 combines with J gene TRBJ2-1; D gene unclear. V lost 2 bases and J lost 1, with 10 bases in between. The CDR3 runs to 15 residues. Germline-derived CDR1 and CDR2 are SGHRS and YFSETQ. The CDR3: CASSFGLSSYNEQFF. CDR3 DNA sequence: TGCGCCAGCAGCTTCGGCCTCAGTTCCTACAATGAGCAGTTCTTC. Complete variable domain (other parts from reference TRBV5-1 and TRBJ2-1): KAGVTQTPRYLIKTRGQQVTLSCSPISGHRSVSWYQQTPGQGLQFLFEYFSETQRNKGNFPGRFSGRQFSNSRSEMNVSTLELGDSALYLCASSFGLSSYNEQFFGPGTRLTVL.

The chain recombines TRBV4-1 with TRBJ2-7; D call uncertain. V dropped 1 base and J dropped 3 bases, with 7 bases sitting between them. This CDR3 contains 13 residues. In germline, CDR1 is MGHRA, CDR2 YSYEKL. The CDR3 loop reads CASSQVGNYEQYF. In DNA form, the CDR3 reads TGCGCCAGCAGCCAAGTAGGGAACTACGAGCAGTACTTC.

Points on this clone: Other nucleotide sequences in the sample specify the same CDR3. The chain links TRBV5-4 to TRBJ2-5; 7 bases match TRBD2. V dropped 4 bases and J dropped 1; count of bases not matched to a gene: 1. The CDR3 runs 13 residues. Germline CDR1 and CDR2: SGHNT and YYREEE (reference sequence). CDR3 coding DNA: TGTGCCAGCAGCCGGGGGGTCCAAGAGACCCAGTACTTC. This sequence encodes CASSRGVQETQYF. Looking up the rest from reference TRBV5-4 and TRBJ2-5 gives the full variable domain: ETGVTQSPTHLIKTRGQQVTLRCSSQSGHNTVSWYQQALGQGPQFIFQYYREEENGRGNFPPRFSGLQFPNYSSELNVNALELDDSALYLCASSRGVQETQYFGPGTRLLVL.

This clone appeared a single time. Other DNA sequences of this sample code for an identical CDR3. This rearrangement joins TRBV9 to TRBJ2-3; TRBD2 matches at 7 bases. This CDR3 has 14 amino acids. Germline trimming cut 4 bases from V and 0 bases from J; bases unmatched to any gene: 2. CDR1 and CDR2 (germline): SGDLS, YYNGEE. The CDR3: CASSRSGSTDTQYF. CDR3 in DNA: TGTGCCAGCAGCCGTAGCGGGAGCACAGATACGCAGTATTTT.

V is TRBV6-5 and J is TRBJ2-7; D call uncertain. This CDR3 comprises 14 residues. Trimming pared 5 bases from V and 0 bases from J, leaving 11 bases between. Germline assignment: CDR1 MNHEY and CDR2 SVGAGI. The CDR3 coding sequence is TGTGCCAGCAGTCCCACCCCGACCTCCTACGAGCAGTACTTC. This gives the protein CASSPTPTSYEQYF.

This rearrangement joins TRBV7-2 to TRBJ1-2; 11 nucleotides align to TRBD1. CDR1 and CDR2 (germline): SGHTA, FQGNSA. The CDR3 length is 15 residues. V lost 5 bases to trimming and J lost 7 bases; unmatched junction nucleotides: 9. This CDR3 reads CASSTFGTGGTGYTF. The DNA of the CDR3 is TGTGCCAGCAGCACTTTCGGGACAGGGGGGACTGGCTACACCTTC.

Notes on this clone: Other DNA sequences in this specimen translate into the identical CDR3. The V gene is TRBV5-1, the J gene TRBJ1-1; D is unresolved. V lost 0 bases to trimming and J lost 7 bases, with 4 bases between them. The CDR3 runs 11 residues. Looked up from germline, CDR1 is SGHRS and CDR2 is YFSETQ. DNA for the CDR3: TGCGCCAGCAGCTTGGGAGGTGAAGCTTTCTTT. It encodes CASSLGGEAFF.

This clone was observed a single time. The V call is TRBV27, the J call TRBJ2-7; D is unresolved. The CDR3 is 16 residues long. Looked up from germline, CDR1 is MNHEY and CDR2 is SMNVEV (reference sequence). V was trimmed by 0 bases and J by 4 bases, leaving 16 bases between them. The DNA for the CDR3 is TGTGCCAGCAGTTTATCCGCGGCCACCTGGGAATACGAGCAGTACTTC. The encoded protein is CASSLSAATWEYEQYF.

The chain has TRBV7-2 and TRBJ2-4; the D call may be TRBD1 or TRBD2 (5 bases each). V was clipped by 5 bases and J by 0 bases, with 11 bases between them. Germline loops: CDR1 SGHTA, CDR2 FQGNSA. CDR3 length equals 15 residues. The CDR3 nucleotides are TGTGCCAGCAGCCTGGGGGTACTAGCCAAAAACATTCAGTACTTC. This gives the protein CASSLGVLAKNIQYF.

Worth noting for this clone: The sample carries other DNA sequences with the same CDR3. The genes are TRBV28 and TRBJ1-1, with D perhaps TRBD1 (5 bases). V lost 3 bases, J lost 0 bases, and 11 bases lay in between. There are 15 residues in the CDR3. Germline V CDR1 and CDR2: MDHEN, SYDVKM. DNA for the CDR3: TGTGCCAGCAGTTTTCCGGGGACCTTGAACACTGAAGCTTTCTTT. Translated: CASSFPGTLNTEAFF.